What follows describes a single TCR beta chain. What this receptor recognizes is not known. No per-base quality is available; no much larger clone lies one base away. The cohort was made up of approximately 670 healthy bone marrow donors. At the time of sampling, every cohort member was nominally healthy, though immune exposures that went unrecorded were likely present. The donor tested CMV seropositive and was one of the 289 seropositive cohort members. Every donor gave a peripheral blood sample, and the peripheral blood mononuclear cells from that sample were used for TCR beta sequencing. The Qiagen DNeasy Blood Extraction Kit was used to extract genomic DNA from the blood cell samples. This specimen belongs to a study of cytomegalovirus exposure and HLA in healthy donors (dated by TCRdb to about 2017). Some background on the complete study: According to an earlier analysis of several hundred of the donors, about 170 million T cells yielded 117 million unique TCR beta sequences and 250 to 350 Gb of sequence data. An early release covering some 640 HLA-typed donors comprised around 300 gigabases of sequencing data and roughly 85 million unique TCR sequences. Of the roughly 430 genotyped donors, approximately 80% fell in the genetic ancestry cluster associated with self-reported Caucasian donors. The study aimed to test whether signatures of past pathogen exposure could be identified by cataloging public T cell receptors. The study profiled the T cell repertoires of under 850 subjects by immunosequencing and related them to cytomegalovirus serostatus. Along with the approximately 650-subject first cohort, a separate validation cohort of around 110 different subjects was used. The study combined high-throughput TCR immunosequencing, statistical association of individual TCRs with disease status, and machine learning to predict cytomegalovirus infection status. To study patterns of TCR occurrence, a later analysis re-analyzed previously published TCR beta repertoires from 700 or so donors and added high-resolution HLA genotyping. Rather than using new phenotypic data, the later analysis identified candidate immune exposures from TCR beta sequences and from how often those sequences occurred across donors. An earlier analysis of some 500 of the donors applied high-throughput TCR beta sequencing to assess whether each TCR beta V gene segment acted as functional or pseudogenic. Donor age, sex, ethnicity and CMV serostatus were collected together with the repertoire data. In a later genetic analysis, genome-wide SNP genotypes for 398 of the 666 donors were used, and that subset was treated as a discovery cohort. All discovery cohort repertoires had been generated on a single sequencing platform. HLA typing covered class I and class II loci at four-digit resolution. The number of typed donors differed by locus: about 620-640 for A, B, C, DRB1 and DQB1; 522 for DQA1; 600 to 610 for DPA1; and approximately 450 for DPB1. Because of strong linkage in the cohort, 5 or 6 DR-DQ haplotypes were treated as single units for association and clustering. Across approximately 400 genotyped donors of the cohort, an average of roughly 250,000 unique TCR beta nucleotide sequences per donor were sequenced, and roughly a sixth of those sequences were non-productive. General conclusions and limits of the study: A later analysis found that most CMV-associated TCR beta chains appeared HLA-restricted, with HLA associations seemingly driven largely by CMV exposure. About 17 rarely observed V segments, including chromosome 9 orphons, were excluded from the earlier analysis of about 600 of the donors because counts were too low. According to the authors, the approach could potentially be generalized to other disease states and immunological phenotypes. A later analysis found that TCR association rates varied across HLA loci, with DRB1 alleles showing the most associated TCRs and HLA-C alleles the fewest. Presence/absence analyses assumed roughly uniform sequencing depth across donors, an assumption that may not hold. Compared with the roughly 670-donor mean, donors in an Asian-associated ancestry cluster had fewer N-insertions in productive TCRs, according to a later genetic analysis. In an earlier analysis of around 500 of the donors, most TCR beta V segments appeared in productive rearrangements about 87% or about 30% of the time, broadly matching IMGT annotations. Strong co-occurrence of HLA alleles, especially DR and DQ, made assigning TCR associations to individual alleles difficult. The 87-base-pair reads could not distinguish some IMGT-functional V segments, including TRBV6-2 and TRBV6-3, so those segments were excluded. In vitro tests confirmed that three of the cytomegalovirus-associated TCR beta chains recognize cytomegalovirus antigens. HLA typing was unavailable for some donors at each locus, so association tests used only the typed subset. A group of highly shared sequence variants was considered likely to be a technical artifact of the sequencing pipeline. V-gene and J-gene trimming of TCR beta chains was associated with a missense DCLRE1C variant in a later genetic analysis, and the association was replicated in an independent cohort. The only immune exposure information available for the cohort was CMV serostatus. The study listed 150 to 200 TCR beta chains as associated with cytomegalovirus. A further reported finding was that TCR beta sequences accurately predicted the HLA-A and HLA-B alleles for most subjects in the first cohort. Linkage disequilibrium might explain the correlated functional status among segregating V segments, but an unknown experimental factor could not be excluded. According to a later analysis, parvovirus B19, influenza, CMV and Epstein-Barr virus appeared linked to several top co-occurrence clusters. Most TCR sequences were observed very rarely across donors, whereas some public TCRs were present in many individuals. This cohort had only TCR beta chains sequenced, and the lack of alpha or paired-chain data limited which features could be detected. Compared with equally common non-associated chains, HLA-associated TCR beta chains in a later analysis were more clonally expanded and had lower generation probabilities. The classifier was reported to diagnose cytomegalovirus status with high specificity and sensitivity in both the original and validation cohorts. A later analysis associated roughly 17,000 TCR beta sequences with specific HLA alleles at a false discovery rate of 0.05.

Taken from cysteine to phenylalanine, the CDR3 has 14 residues. Of the read, only the CDR3 DNA is kept; its 42 bases are in frame from base 1. CDR1 and CDR2 are drawn from the germline V gene: SNHLY, FYNNEI. The germline V and J ends show losses of 9 bases and 0 bases respectively, and no gene match explains 3 bases of the junction. Library preparation used the immunoSEQ multiplex PCR assay. For the multiplex PCR, a mixture combining 60 forward primers for TCR Vbeta segments and 13 reverse primers for TCR Jbeta segments was used. The CDR3 region of rearranged TCR beta genes was amplified from genomic DNA with a multiplex PCR assay. On the Illumina HiSeq System, the amplified TCR beta libraries were sequenced as 87-base-pair reads. As for the authors' bioinformatics: In a later analysis, tens of millions of unique TCR beta chains were counted across the roughly 700 repertoires, and approximately 11 million of these chains were shared by at least two donors. Raw reads were error-corrected and collapsed into unique sequences by a nearest-neighbor algorithm in which closely related sequences were merged to remove PCR and sequencing errors. V, D and J gene segments were assigned by aligning CDR3 sequences to IMGT reference sequences. Each retained sequence needed at least a six-nucleotide match to both a V gene segment and a J gene segment. Rearrangements were called productive when the CDR3 lacked stop codons and stayed in frame with V and J; all others were non-productive. CDR3 was defined according to IMGT convention as the region running from the second conserved V-encoded cysteine to the conserved J-encoded phenylalanine. Sequences without an unambiguous match to a single V gene segment were excluded from the earlier analysis of several hundred of the donors. An earlier analysis of approximately 590 of the donors called V segments functional above 56.7% productive rearrangements and segregating when the between-donor standard deviation exceeded 5%. A statistical classification framework was built for diagnosing cytomegalovirus status from the catalog of TCR beta chain sequences. V and J gene assignment, in a later analysis, came from comparing TCR nucleotide sequences with IMGT/GENE-DB human TR gene sequences. The TCRdist pipeline was used in a later analysis to assign CDR3 sequences and most-parsimonious VDJ recombination scenarios. In a later analysis, each TCR beta chain was defined by its CDR3 amino acid sequence together with its V-gene family, and reads without a unique V-gene family were excluded. In a later analysis, fewer than 650 highly shared, low-generation-probability nucleotide sequences were removed to address suspected cross-contamination and a sequencing artifact. In a later analysis, a clonal expansion index for each public chain was calculated from normalized within-repertoire ranks of inferred template counts. A later analysis computed generation probabilities with a VDJ recombination model fitted to out-of-frame rearrangements, and checked the results against IGoR. In a later analysis, TCR-TCR, TCR-HLA and TCR-CMV co-occurrence was scored with hypergeometric tests, and a repertoire-size bias correction was applied to TCR pairs. False discovery rates were estimated in a later analysis by permuting HLA or CMV assignments 20 times. A later analysis grouped co-occurring TCRs with DBSCAN, adding TCRdist sequence similarity when clustering within HLA-allele-positive subsets. Repertoires with fewer than 30,000 or more than 120,000 public chains, plus five repertoires with anomalous nucleotide sharing, were excluded from co-occurrence clustering. In TCRdb, the immuneACCESS table is reduced to in-frame sequences with V and J assigned. These tables do not hold every clone; where another copy was compared, an unresolved V gene accounts for under half, and the others remain unexplained. That table furnishes V, J and clone size, whereas the DNA furnished D and trimming. Across this sample there are 130,000 or so clones, with roughly four fifths seen only once. The ten top clones hold roughly 3.2% of the sample.

Recombination connected TRBV2 to TRBJ2-7, with 12 central nucleotides matching TRBD2. The material sequenced was PBMCs. The sequence came from a man aged 18 to 29 in good health and CMV-seropositive. The CDR3 sequence is CASLLAGGSYEQYF. In nucleotides, the sequence is TGTGCCAGTTTACTAGCGGGAGGCTCCTACGAGCAGTACTTC.